The 25 T cell receptor beta chains below come from one sample, sequenced in a study of blood T cells in healthy people across ages. Alongside a J-beta primer mix, a sample-barcoded 5' primer served in a second PCR lasting roughly 7 to 11 cycles. TCRdb called the 5' RACE reads again in MiXCR, with one record for every CDR3 protein. This repertoire shows around 1,000,000 distinct CDR3 sequences, around two fifths found once; its top ten account for around 14%. The sample taken for sequencing was blood. These receptors originate from a man younger than 30 in good health.

This chain uses TRBV20-1 with TRBJ1-4, with D possibly matching TRBD1 (6 bases). This CDR3 has 12 amino acids. Germline loops: CDR1 DFQATT, CDR2 SNEGSKA (reference sequence). Between the trimmed V and J ends, which lost 6 bases and 8 bases, there was a span of 13 bases. The CDR3 spells CSALGQGEKLFF. The CDR3 bases are TGCAGTGCCCTGGGACAAGGGGAAAAACTGTTTTTT.

This clonotype was recorded once. The V call is TRBV7-8, the J call TRBJ2-1; a weak D match, TRBD2 (6 bases). Deletions cut 5 bases from V and 5 bases from J, with 13 bases between. This CDR3 region has 14 residues. The germline gives CDR1 SGHVS, CDR2 FQNEAQ. The CDR3 is CASSRGGENNEQFF. CDR3 bases: TGTGCCAGCAGCCGTGGCGGGGAAAACAATGAGCAGTTCTTC.

The chain links TRBV10-3 to TRBJ2-3; TRBD2 matches 7 bases. V lost 10 bases, J lost 0 bases, and 10 bases stayed unmatched. Germline assignment: CDR1 ENHRY and CDR2 SYGVKD. The CDR3 length is 15 residues. CDR3 in amino acids: CATNLAGASTDTQYF. The CDR3 coding sequence is TGTGCCACCAATTTAGCGGGCGCTAGCACAGATACGCAGTATTTT.

A few counts support this clonotype. The chain uses TRBV30 and TRBJ1-2; D not certain. Germline loops: CDR1 GTSNPN, CDR2 SVGIG (reference sequence). The CDR3 contains 13 residues. Trimming stripped 0 bases from V and 4 bases from J, with 9 bases between. The CDR3 DNA sequence: TGTGCCTGGAGTGTAGGAAGATCCTATGGCTACACCTTC. Translated, it gives CAWSVGRSYGYTF.

This clonotype was observed a handful of times. The chain is built from TRBV20-1 and TRBJ2-3; the D is unclear. Trimming removed 3 bases at V and 5 bases at J, with 6 bases between. The CDR3 has 11 amino acids. Germline CDR1 reads DFQATT; CDR2 reads SNEGSKA (reference sequence). CDR3 sequence (DNA): TGCAGTGCTAGGGGATTAGATACGCAGTATTTT. Translating gives CSARGLDTQYF.

The V gene is TRBV2, the J gene TRBJ2-5, with D tentatively TRBD1 (7 bases). Trimming cost V 5 bases and J 11 bases, with 18 bases left between them. This CDR3 comprises 13 residues. Germline V gene data show CDR1 as SNHLY and CDR2 as FYNNEI. The chain's CDR3 is CASSPAGGILQYF. CDR3 nucleotide sequence: TGTGCCAGCAGTCCGGCAGGGGGGATATTGCAGTACTTC. Based on the CDR3 plus reference TRBV2 and TRBJ2-5, the full variable domain is EPEVTQTPSHQVTQMGQEVILRCVPISNHLYFYWYRQILGQKVEFLVSFYNNEISEKSEIFDDQFSVERPDGSNFTLKIRSTKLEDSAMYFCASSPAGGILQYFGPGTRLLVL.

Many counts were recorded for this clonotype. V and J are TRBV7-2 and TRBJ2-1; no clear D gene. The CDR3 is 13 amino acids. In germline, CDR1 is SGHTA, CDR2 FQGNSA. Deletions cut 1 base from V and 3 bases from J, with 4 bases between. DNA for the CDR3: TGTGCCAGCAGCTTAGAAGTCTACAATGAGCAGTTCTTC. It specifies CASSLEVYNEQFF.

The chain carries TRBV9 and TRBJ2-1; the D gene is possibly TRBD2 (6 bases). The length of the CDR3 is 15 residues. Per the germline V gene, CDR1 is SGDLS and CDR2 is YYNGEE. Trimming took 0 bases from V and 4 from J, leaving 11 bases between them. The CDR3 sequence is CASSVGGDHYNEQFF. The CDR3 region has the DNA TGTGCCAGCAGCGTAGGGGGGGACCATTACAATGAGCAGTTCTTC.

As concerns this clonotype: One end of the junction fails to match germline, which may point to a read error. The J gene is TRBJ2-5, the V gene TRBV6-2 or TRBV6-3; no clear D gene. Germline V gives CDR1 MNHEY, CDR2 SVGEGT. The CDR3 has 14 amino acids. CDR3 bases: TGTGCCAGCAGTTACTCAGGGCTGTTGGAGACCCGGTACTTC. This gives the protein CASSYSGLLETRYF.

The chain uses TRBV10-3 and TRBJ1-4, with D possibly TRBD1 on 5 matching bases. The CDR3 spans 15 residues. CDR1 and CDR2 from the germline V gene are ENHRY and SYGVKD. V was clipped by 7 bases and J by 1 base, with 13 bases between them. DNA for the CDR3: TGTGCCATCAAAAAGGGGACGGGAACTAATGAAAAACTGTTTTTT. It translates to CAIKKGTGTNEKLFF.

The chain recombines TRBV12-3 or TRBV12-4 with TRBJ1-2; 8 nucleotides align to TRBD1. With V trimmed by 3 bases and J by 7 bases, 7 bases remained unmatched. The CDR3 runs to 14 residues. CDR3 sequence reads: CASSFGAGGSGYTF. The CDR3 DNA is TGTGCCAGCAGTTTCGGAGCAGGGGGCTCTGGCTACACCTTC.

This clonotype was observed a few times. V and J are TRBV4-3 and TRBJ2-1, with a weak D call TRBD1 (6 bases). The V and J ends lost 1 base and 3 bases respectively, with 22 bases between them. Germline V lookup: CDR1 LGHNA, CDR2 YSLEER. There are 19 residues in the CDR3. The CDR3 region has the DNA TGCGCCAGCAGCCAAGTCCTCTTTAGCAGGGGCGGCATCTACAATGAGCAGTTCTTC. Its translation is CASSQVLFSRGGIYNEQFF.

The V gene is TRBV20-1, the J gene TRBJ1-5; tentative D call: TRBD1 (5 bases). The germline CDR1 and CDR2 sequences are DFQATT and SNEGSKA (reference sequence). Trimming removed 0 bases at V and 3 bases at J, with 15 bases between. The CDR3 runs to 16 residues. The CDR3 DNA follows: TGCAGTGCTAGAGATATCGCCAAAGGGGACAATCAGCCCCAGCATTTT. The encoded protein is CSARDIAKGDNQPQHF.

A note on this clonotype: An end of the junction does not agree with germline; a read error may underlie this. J is TRBJ2-1 and V is TRBV5-1, with D tentatively TRBD1 (6 bases). The germline V gene encodes CDR1 SGHRS and CDR2 YFSETQ. This CDR3 is built from 14 residues. CDR3 in amino acids: CAGSLEPGEETQFF. The CDR3 DNA reads TGCGCCGGCAGCTTGGAACCAGGGGAAGAGACCCAGTTCTTC.

Notes on this clonotype: The junction does not match germline at one end; this may be a read error. CDR3 loop: CASSQGDLAKSIQYF. DNA for the CDR3: TGTGCCAGCAGCCAAGGTGATCTAGCCAAAAGCATTCAGTACTTC. This chain connects TRBV7-2 to TRBJ2-4, with D tentatively TRBD2 (5 bases). The CDR3 has 15 amino acids. Germline V gives CDR1 SGHTA, CDR2 FQGNSA.

This clonotype was detected only a few times. The rearrangement links TRBV25-1 to TRBJ1-6; D is ambiguous. Per the germline V gene, CDR1 is MGHDK and CDR2 is SYGVNS. This CDR3 has 12 residues. Trimming took 2 bases from V and 8 from J, leaving 4 bases between them. CDR3 nucleotide sequence: TGTGCCAGCAGTGAACAGGATTCACCCCTCCACTTT. Translation: CASSEQDSPLHF. The full variable domain, in which reference TRBV25-1 and TRBJ1-6 provide the parts outside the CDR3, is EADIYQTPRYLVIGTGKKITLECSQTMGHDKMYWYQQDPGMELHLIHYSYGVNSTEKGDLSSESTVSRIRTEHFPLTLESARPSHTSQYLCASSEQDSPLHFGNGTRLTVT.

The J gene is TRBJ1-1, the V gene TRBV2; possibly TRBD1 for D (6 bases). Germline-derived CDR1 and CDR2 are SNHLY and FYNNEI. Between the trimmed V and J ends, which lost 1 base and 7 bases, there was a span of 16 bases. The CDR3 is 15 amino acids. The CDR3 sequence: CASSEGVGAPIEAFF. The DNA of the CDR3 is TGTGCCAGCAGTGAAGGGGTGGGGGCGCCCATTGAAGCTTTCTTT.

The chain combines TRBV4-3 with TRBJ1-4, with TRBD1 matching over 7 bases. Germline lookup yields CDR1 LGHNA and CDR2 YSLEER. The CDR3 has 14 residues. Unmatched junction bases numbered 7, after V lost 4 bases and J lost 8 bases. The CDR3: CASSLRQGWEKLFF. Here the CDR3 DNA reads TGCGCCAGCAGCCTACGACAGGGTTGGGAAAAACTGTTTTTT.

The chain is built from TRBV20-1 and TRBJ1-2; D not certain. CDR3 size: 13 residues. V gave up 1 base and J gave up 1 base, with 7 bases separating them. Looked up from germline, CDR1 is DFQATT and CDR2 is SNEGSKA (reference sequence). The CDR3 loop is CSARGGNNYGYTF. The CDR3 region has the DNA TGCAGTGCTAGAGGGGGAAATAACTATGGCTACACCTTC.

This clonotype was seen just once. The chain carries TRBV12-3 or TRBV12-4 and TRBJ1-2; tentatively, D is TRBD1 (5 bases). This CDR3 is built from 13 residues. Trimming pared 5 bases from V and 8 bases from J, leaving 15 bases between. This CDR3 reads CASSPTQGQGYTF. The CDR3 DNA follows: TGTGCCAGCAGTCCAACCCAGGGCCAAGGCTACACCTTC.

V usage is TRBV7-2 and J usage is TRBJ2-1; no firm D call. The J call may not be correct, given that the DNA end is closer to TRBJ2-7. From germline, CDR1 is SGHTA and CDR2 FQGNSA. CDR3 size: 15 residues. CDR3 nucleotide sequence: TGTGCCAGCAGTCGATCTAGAGCTTCCTACAATGAGCAGTACTTC. Protein: CASSRSRASYNEQYF.

The chain is built from TRBV6-5 and TRBJ1-2, with 8 positions matching TRBD1. CDR1 and CDR2 from the germline V gene are MNHEY and SVGAGI. Unmatched junction bases numbered 14, after V lost 9 bases and J lost 8 bases. This CDR3 is built from 14 residues. The CDR3 DNA reads TGTGCCAGTCTTGACGGACAGGGTCGTATGGGCTACACCTTC. Residues: CASLDGQGRMGYTF.

Only a few counts were recorded for this clonotype. The V and J genes are TRBV7-9 and TRBJ1-2; tentatively, D is TRBD1 (6 bases). The length of the CDR3 is 15 residues. V was cut by 3 bases and J by 2 bases, with 13 bases left in between. CDR1 and CDR2 (germline): SEHNR, FQNEAQ (reference sequence). The CDR3 here is CASSLSGARNYGYTF. The CDR3 nucleotides are TGTGCCAGCAGCTTGTCAGGGGCGAGAAACTATGGCTACACCTTC.

This chain connects TRBV29-1 to TRBJ2-1; D gene uncertain. V was trimmed by 7 bases and J by 4 bases, leaving 20 bases between them. Germline V gene lookup returns CDR1 SQVTM and CDR2 ANQGSEA. This CDR3 spans 15 amino acids. CDR3 region: CSGARSSIGYNEQFF. DNA for the CDR3: TGCAGCGGCGCGAGATCCAGCATAGGTTACAATGAGCAGTTCTTC.

A single count supports this clonotype. The chain carries TRBV4-1 and TRBJ2-1, with 11 nucleotides matching TRBD2. The CDR3 is 16 amino acids. The J segment lost 2 bases and the V segment lost 0 bases, leaving 0 bases of the junction unmatched. Germline V lookup: CDR1 MGHRA, CDR2 YSYEKL. The CDR3 spells CASSQDSGRAYNEQFF. The CDR3 DNA is TGCGCCAGCAGCCAAGATAGCGGGAGGGCCTACAATGAGCAGTTCTTC.